The TCR beta chain under discussion was sequenced for a study of early T cells in non-severe SARS-CoV-2 infection. Looking at the study overall: From unsorted whole blood, bulk RNA was sequenced, and the chains remained unpaired.

Attachment of unique molecular identifiers to individual cDNA molecules was performed. TCRdb re-called the 5' RACE reads through MiXCR, storing one row per CDR3 protein. The sample gives about 69,000 distinct CDR3 sequences, 12% of which show up once; roughly 6% is in the top ten. The germline CDR1 and CDR2 sequences are MNHNY and SVGAGI (reference sequence). V was pared by 6 bases and J by 3 bases, with 4 bases of the junction left unmatched. This CDR3 is built from 14 residues. The J gene is TRBJ2-5, the V gene TRBV6-6; 10 bases line up with TRBD2. Sequencing was performed on whole blood. This clonotype was obtained from an adult who was a healthcare worker with PCR-confirmed SARS-CoV-2 infection or an uninfected control (not recorded which). The CDR3 sequence is CASRDSGGKETQYF. The CDR3, as DNA: TGTGCCAGCAGAGATAGCGGGGGGAAAGAGACCCAGTACTTC.